Presented here are 10 T cell receptor beta chains from one specimen sequenced in a study of shared clonotypes between healthy human individuals. Profiling relied on immunoSEQ multiplex PCR, and the TCRdb table lists in-frame clones only, not all of them. The sample holds roughly 1,800,000 clones, approximately 95% seen once. Naive CD8 cells lacked CD45RO, underwent positive selection for CCR7 and left out terminally differentiated effector memory CD45RA+ cells. Sequenced: naive CD8+ T cells sorted from blood. The receptors were sampled from a man younger than 30 in good health.

The chain carries TRBV4-3 and TRBJ2-3; 9 bases match TRBD1. The length of the CDR3 is 17 residues. Germline V gives CDR1 LGHNA, CDR2 YSLEER. V lost 2 bases and J lost 4; bases outside the gene matches: 10. The CDR3 is CASSQLTGTGLADTQYF. CDR3 DNA sequence: TGCGCCAGCAGCCAACTAACCGGGACAGGGCTTGCAGATACGCAGTATTTT.

The chain is built from TRBV5-1 and TRBJ1-6, with TRBD1 as a possible D gene (5 bases). This CDR3 spans 17 amino acids. Trimming shortened V by 4 bases and J by 5 bases, and 19 bases separated the two germline ends. Germline assignment: CDR1 SGHRS and CDR2 YFSETQ. CDR3 protein: CASSPAWEAGHNSPLHF. CDR3 in DNA: TGCGCCAGCAGCCCGGCTTGGGAGGCAGGGCATAATTCACCCCTCCACTTT.

Comments on this clone: Other DNA variants within this sample encode the same CDR3. The chain joins TRBV27 to TRBJ1-2; 8 bases match TRBD1. The CDR3 is 14 residues long. V was clipped by 7 bases and J by 2 bases; unmatched bases: 6. CDR1 is MNHEY, CDR2 SMNVEV, per germline (reference sequence). The CDR3 sequence: CASTQTGANYGYTF. In DNA, the CDR3 is TGTGCCAGCACCCAGACAGGGGCGAACTATGGCTACACCTTC.

This sequence joins TRBV4-1 and TRBJ2-1; tentative D call: TRBD1 (5 bases). The V gene's germline CDR1 is MGHRA and CDR2 YSYEKL. Trimming took 4 bases from V and 4 from J, leaving 11 bases between them. The CDR3 has 14 residues. CDR3 residues: CASSPRTTYNEQFF. The CDR3 DNA sequence: TGCGCCAGCAGCCCTCGGACAACTTACAATGAGCAGTTCTTC.

The J gene is TRBJ2-2, the V gene TRBV5-4, with TRBD2 as a possible D gene (6 bases). Trimming cost V 4 bases and J 6 bases, with 16 bases left between them. This CDR3 has 15 residues. Germline V gene lookup returns CDR1 SGHNT and CDR2 YYREEE (reference sequence). The CDR3 DNA sequence: TGTGCCAGCAGCCCACCCAGCGGGCCCGCCGGGGAGCTGTTTTTT. Amino acids: CASSPPSGPAGELFF.

The gene calls are TRBV4-1 and TRBJ2-7, with D uncertain. CDR3 length: 15 amino acids. Germline V gene data show CDR1 as MGHRA and CDR2 as YSYEKL. With 4 bases removed from V and 3 bases from J, the gap between germline ends came to 16 bases. Written as DNA, the CDR3 is TGCGCCAGCAGCCCCTCGGCCGGCACCTACTACGAGCAGTACTTC. It is translated as CASSPSAGTYYEQYF.

The V and J genes are TRBV5-1 and TRBJ2-7; D tentatively fits TRBD1 or TRBD2 (6 bases each). Germline V gives CDR1 SGHRS, CDR2 YFSETQ. The CDR3 contains 15 residues. The V and J ends lost 0 bases and 3 bases respectively, with 13 bases between them. This CDR3 is CASSLDEGGYYEQYF. In DNA form, the CDR3 reads TGCGCCAGCAGCTTGGATGAGGGGGGCTACTACGAGCAGTACTTC.

The chain carries TRBV5-6 and TRBJ2-7; no definite D call. The CDR3 totals 12 residues. The V end lost 4 bases, the J end lost 6 bases, and 11 bases lay between the germline ends. Germline lookup yields CDR1 SGHDT and CDR2 YYEEEE. CDR3 nucleotides: TGTGCCAGCAGCACCGAAAGCTCCGAGCAGTACTTC. Its protein is CASSTESSEQYF.

This clone was seen only once. This chain uses TRBV13 with TRBJ1-1, with D possibly being TRBD1 (5 bases). CDR3 length equals 15 residues. With 0 bases removed from V and 4 bases from J, the gap between germline ends came to 12 bases. Germline-derived CDR1 and CDR2 are PRHDT and FYEKMQ (reference sequence). Written as DNA, the CDR3 is TGTGCCAGCAGCTTAGGCCTAGGGCAGGGCACTGAAGCTTTCTTT. Protein: CASSLGLGQGTEAFF.

This clone was recorded only once. Other DNA sequences in the same sample also yield this CDR3. The chain couples TRBV19 to TRBJ1-5; the D is unclear. Germline V CDR1 and CDR2: LNHDA, SQIVND (reference sequence). V was trimmed by 3 bases and J by 4 bases, leaving 7 bases between them. The CDR3 extends over 13 amino acids. The CDR3 DNA is TGTGCCAGTAGTATTTCGGGGAATCAGCCCCAGCATTTT. Its protein product is CASSISGNQPQHF.